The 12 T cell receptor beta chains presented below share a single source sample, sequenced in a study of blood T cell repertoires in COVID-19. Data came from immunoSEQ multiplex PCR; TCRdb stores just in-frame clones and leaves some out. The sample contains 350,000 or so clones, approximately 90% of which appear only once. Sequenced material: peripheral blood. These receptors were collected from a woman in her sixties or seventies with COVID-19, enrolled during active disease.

CDR3 sequence: CASLNSPGQGFDGYTF. The CDR3 DNA reads as TGTGCCAGTCTTAATAGCCCGGGACAGGGATTCGATGGCTACACCTTC. The chain carries TRBV19 and TRBJ1-2; 9 bases match TRBD1. The CDR3 spans 16 residues. V shed 8 bases, J shed 6 bases, and the junction held 16 bases outside the gene matches. CDR1 is LNHDA and CDR2 is SQIVND in the germline V gene (reference sequence).

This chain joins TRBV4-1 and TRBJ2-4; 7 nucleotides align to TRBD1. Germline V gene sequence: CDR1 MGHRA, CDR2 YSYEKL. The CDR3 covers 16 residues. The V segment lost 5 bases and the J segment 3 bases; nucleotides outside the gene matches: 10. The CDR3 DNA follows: TGCGCCAGCAGCACAGAGGACAGGCAGAACAAAAACATTCAGTACTTC. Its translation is CASSTEDRQNKNIQYF.

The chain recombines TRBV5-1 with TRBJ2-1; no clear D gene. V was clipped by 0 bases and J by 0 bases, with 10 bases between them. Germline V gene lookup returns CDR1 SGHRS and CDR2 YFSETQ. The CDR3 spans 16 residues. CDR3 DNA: TGCGCCAGCAGCTTGGGAGGCTCCCTCTCCTACAATGAGCAGTTCTTC. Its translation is CASSLGGSLSYNEQFF.

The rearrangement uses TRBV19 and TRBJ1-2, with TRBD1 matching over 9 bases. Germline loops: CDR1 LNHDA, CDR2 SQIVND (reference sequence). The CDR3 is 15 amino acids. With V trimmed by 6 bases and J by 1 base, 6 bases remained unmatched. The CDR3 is CASRHTGQGNYGYTF. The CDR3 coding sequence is TGTGCCAGTAGGCACACGGGACAGGGTAACTATGGCTACACCTTC.

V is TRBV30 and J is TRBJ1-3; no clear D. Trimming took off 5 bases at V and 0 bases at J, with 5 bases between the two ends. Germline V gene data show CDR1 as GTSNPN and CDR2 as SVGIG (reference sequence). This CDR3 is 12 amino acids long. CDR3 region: CAWRDSGNTIYF. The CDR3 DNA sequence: TGTGCCTGGCGGGACTCTGGAAACACCATATATTTT.

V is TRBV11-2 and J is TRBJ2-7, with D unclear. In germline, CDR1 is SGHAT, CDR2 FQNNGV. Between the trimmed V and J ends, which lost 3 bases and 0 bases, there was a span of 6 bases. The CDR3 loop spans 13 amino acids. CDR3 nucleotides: TGTGCCAGCAGCTTCGACACCTCCTACGAGCAGTACTTC. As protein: CASSFDTSYEQYF.

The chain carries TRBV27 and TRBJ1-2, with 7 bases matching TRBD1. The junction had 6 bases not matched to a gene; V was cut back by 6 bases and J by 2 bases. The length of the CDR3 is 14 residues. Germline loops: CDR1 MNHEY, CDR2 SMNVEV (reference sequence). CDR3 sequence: CASRPWDRNYGYTF. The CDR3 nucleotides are TGTGCCAGCAGGCCTTGGGACAGAAACTATGGCTACACCTTC.

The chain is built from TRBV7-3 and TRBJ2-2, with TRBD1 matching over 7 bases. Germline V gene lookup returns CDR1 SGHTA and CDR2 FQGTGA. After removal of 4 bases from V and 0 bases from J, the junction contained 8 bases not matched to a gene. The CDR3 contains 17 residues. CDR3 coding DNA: TGTGCCAGCAGCTCAATCCCCGGGACAGCGAACACCGGGGAGCTGTTTTTT. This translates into CASSSIPGTANTGELFF.

The CDR3 DNA is TGTGCCTGCAGGAGTACTAACAGGGCCGAAGAGCAGTACTTC. Protein: CACRSTNRAEEQYF. J is TRBJ2-7 and V is TRBV30; possible D gene TRBD1, 6 bases. V gave up 6 bases and J gave up 7 bases, with 22 bases separating them. The CDR3 covers 14 residues. Germline CDR1 is GTSNPN and CDR2 is SVGIG (reference sequence).

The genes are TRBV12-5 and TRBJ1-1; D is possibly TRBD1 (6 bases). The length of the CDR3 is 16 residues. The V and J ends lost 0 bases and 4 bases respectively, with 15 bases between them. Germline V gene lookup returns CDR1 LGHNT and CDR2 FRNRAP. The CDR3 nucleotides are TGTGCTAGTGGTTTGGTAGCCGGACAGCGTGCCACTGAAGCTTTCTTT. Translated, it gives CASGLVAGQRATEAFF. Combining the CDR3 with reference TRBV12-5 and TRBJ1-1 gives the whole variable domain DARVTQTPRHKVTEMGQEVTMRCQPILGHNTVFWYRQTMMQGLELLAYFRNRAPLDDSGMPKDRFSAEMPDATLATLKIQPSEPRDSAVYFCASGLVAGQRATEAFFGQGTRLTVV.

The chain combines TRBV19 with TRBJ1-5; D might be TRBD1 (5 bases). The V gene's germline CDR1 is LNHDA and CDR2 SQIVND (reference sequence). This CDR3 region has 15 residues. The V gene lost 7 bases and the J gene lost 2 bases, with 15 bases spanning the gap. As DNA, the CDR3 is TGTGCCAGTACGCCGGGGGGGTCTCGCAATCAGCCCCAGCATTTT. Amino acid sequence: CASTPGGSRNQPQHF.

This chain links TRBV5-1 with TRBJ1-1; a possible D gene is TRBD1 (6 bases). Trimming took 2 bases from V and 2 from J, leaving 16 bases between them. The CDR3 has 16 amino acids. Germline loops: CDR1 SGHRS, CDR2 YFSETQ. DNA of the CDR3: TGCGCCAGCAGCTTAATCCCGGGACACCAAAACACTGAAGCTTTCTTT. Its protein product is CASSLIPGHQNTEAFF.